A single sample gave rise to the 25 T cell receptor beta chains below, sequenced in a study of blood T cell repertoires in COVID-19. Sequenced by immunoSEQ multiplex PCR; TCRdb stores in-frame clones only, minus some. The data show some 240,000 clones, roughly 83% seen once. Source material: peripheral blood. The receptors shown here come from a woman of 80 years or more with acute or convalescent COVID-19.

The CDR3 nucleotides are TGTGCCAGCAGTGAGCCGCGACAGGGGGCGAACTATGGCTACACCTTC. It encodes CASSEPRQGANYGYTF. The chain recombines TRBV28 with TRBJ1-2; TRBD1 agrees at 10 bases. The junction had 8 bases not matched to a gene; V was cut back by 5 bases and J by 2 bases. This CDR3 has 16 residues. The germline V gene has CDR1 MDHEN and CDR2 SYDVKM.

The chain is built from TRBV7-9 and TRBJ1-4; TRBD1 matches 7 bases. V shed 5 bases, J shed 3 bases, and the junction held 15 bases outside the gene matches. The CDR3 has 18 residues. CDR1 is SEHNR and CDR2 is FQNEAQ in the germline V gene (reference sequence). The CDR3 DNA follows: TGTGCCAGCAGCCCGAGGGGTCAACAGGGGCGGGCTAATGAAAAACTGTTTTTT. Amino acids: CASSPRGQQGRANEKLFF.

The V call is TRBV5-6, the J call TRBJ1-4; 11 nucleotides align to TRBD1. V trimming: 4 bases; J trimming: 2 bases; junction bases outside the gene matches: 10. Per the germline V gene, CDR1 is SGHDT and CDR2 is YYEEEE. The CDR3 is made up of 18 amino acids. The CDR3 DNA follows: TGTGCCAGCAGCACCGGGACAGGGGGACGGTGGACTAATGAAAAACTGTTTTTT. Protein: CASSTGTGGRWTNEKLFF.

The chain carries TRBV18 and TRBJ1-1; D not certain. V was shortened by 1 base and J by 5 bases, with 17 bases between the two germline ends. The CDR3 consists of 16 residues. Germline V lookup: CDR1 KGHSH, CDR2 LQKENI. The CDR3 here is CASSPQNLPTPTEAFF. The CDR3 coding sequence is TGTGCCAGCTCACCACAGAACTTACCAACCCCTACTGAAGCTTTCTTT.

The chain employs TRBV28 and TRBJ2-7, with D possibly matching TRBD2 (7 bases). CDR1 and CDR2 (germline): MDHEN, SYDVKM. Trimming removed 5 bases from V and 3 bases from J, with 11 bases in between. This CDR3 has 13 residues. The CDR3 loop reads CASSKGGDYEQYF. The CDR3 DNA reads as TGTGCCAGCAGTAAAGGGGGGGACTACGAGCAGTACTTC.

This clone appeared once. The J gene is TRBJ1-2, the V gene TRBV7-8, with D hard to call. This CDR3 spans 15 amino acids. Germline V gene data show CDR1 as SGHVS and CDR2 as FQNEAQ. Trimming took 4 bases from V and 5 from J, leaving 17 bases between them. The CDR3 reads CASSSGTGREYGYTF. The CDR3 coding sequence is TGTGCCAGCAGCTCGGGAACCGGACGGGAATATGGCTACACCTTC.

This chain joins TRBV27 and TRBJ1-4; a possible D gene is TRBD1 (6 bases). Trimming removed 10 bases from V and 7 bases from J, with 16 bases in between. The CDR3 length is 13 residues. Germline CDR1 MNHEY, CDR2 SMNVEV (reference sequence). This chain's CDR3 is CATGGLGGEKLFF. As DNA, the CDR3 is TGTGCCACCGGGGGGCTAGGAGGTGAAAAACTGTTTTTT. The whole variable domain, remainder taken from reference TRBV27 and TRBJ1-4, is EAQVTQNPRYLITVTGKKLTVTCSQNMNHEYMSWYRQDPGLGLRQIYYSMNVEVTDKGDVPEGYKVSRKEKRNFPLILESPSPNQTSLYFCATGGLGGEKLFFGSGTQLSVL.

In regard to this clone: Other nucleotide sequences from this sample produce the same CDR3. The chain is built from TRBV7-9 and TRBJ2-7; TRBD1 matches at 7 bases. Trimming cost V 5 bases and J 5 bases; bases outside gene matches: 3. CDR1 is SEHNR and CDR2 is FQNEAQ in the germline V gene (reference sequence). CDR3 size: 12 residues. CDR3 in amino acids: CASSPDRDEQYF. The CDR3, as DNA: TGTGCCAGCAGCCCCGACAGGGACGAGCAGTACTTC.

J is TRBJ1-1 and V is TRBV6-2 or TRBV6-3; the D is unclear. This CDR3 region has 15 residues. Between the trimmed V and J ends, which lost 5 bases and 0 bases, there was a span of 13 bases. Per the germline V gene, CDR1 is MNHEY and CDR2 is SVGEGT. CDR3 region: CASSLPGRLNTEAFF. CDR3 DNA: TGTGCCAGCAGTCTTCCGGGGAGACTGAACACTGAAGCTTTCTTT.

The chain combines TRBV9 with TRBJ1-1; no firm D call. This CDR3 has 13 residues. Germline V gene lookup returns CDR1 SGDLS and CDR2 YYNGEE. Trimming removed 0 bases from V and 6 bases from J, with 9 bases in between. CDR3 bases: TGTGCCAGCAGCGTAGTTTACGGGTCTGAAGCTTTCTTT. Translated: CASSVVYGSEAFF.

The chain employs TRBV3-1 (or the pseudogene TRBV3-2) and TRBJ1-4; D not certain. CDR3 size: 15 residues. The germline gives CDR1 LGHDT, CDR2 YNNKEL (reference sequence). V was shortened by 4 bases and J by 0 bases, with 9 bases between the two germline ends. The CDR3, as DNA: TGTGCCAGCAGCCGAGATCCAACAACTAATGAAAAACTGTTTTTT. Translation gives CASSRDPTTNEKLFF.

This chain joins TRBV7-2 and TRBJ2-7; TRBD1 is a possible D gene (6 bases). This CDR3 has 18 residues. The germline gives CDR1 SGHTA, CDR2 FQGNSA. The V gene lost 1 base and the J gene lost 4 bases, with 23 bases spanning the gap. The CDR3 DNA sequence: TGTGCCAGCAGCTTAGTTCGGGACACAACCCTTTATGAGTACGAGCAGTACTTC. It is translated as CASSLVRDTTLYEYEQYF.

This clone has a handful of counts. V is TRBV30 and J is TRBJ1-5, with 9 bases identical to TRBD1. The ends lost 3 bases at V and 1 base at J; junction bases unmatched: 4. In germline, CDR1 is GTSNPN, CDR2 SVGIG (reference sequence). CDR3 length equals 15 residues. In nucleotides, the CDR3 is TGTGCCTGGAGGCCCGGGACAGGGAGCAATCAGCCCCAGCATTTT. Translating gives CAWRPGTGSNQPQHF. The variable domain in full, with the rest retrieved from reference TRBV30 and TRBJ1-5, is SQTIHQWPATLVQPVGSPLSLECTVEGTSNPNLYWYRQAAGRGLQLLFYSVGIGQISSEVPQNLSASRPQDRQFILSSKKLLLSDSGFYLCAWRPGTGSNQPQHFGDGTRLSIL.

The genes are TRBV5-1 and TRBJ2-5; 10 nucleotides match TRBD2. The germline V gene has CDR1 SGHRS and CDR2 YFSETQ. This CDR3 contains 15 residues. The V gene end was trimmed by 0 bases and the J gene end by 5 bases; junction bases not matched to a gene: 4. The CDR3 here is CASSLASGGLETQYF. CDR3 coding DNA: TGCGCCAGCAGCTTGGCTAGCGGGGGTCTGGAGACCCAGTACTTC.

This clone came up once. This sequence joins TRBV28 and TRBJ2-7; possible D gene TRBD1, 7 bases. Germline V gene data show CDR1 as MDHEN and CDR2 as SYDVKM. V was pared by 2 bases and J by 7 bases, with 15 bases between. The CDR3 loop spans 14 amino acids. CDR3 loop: CASSLHTGAGEQYF. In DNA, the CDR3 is TGTGCCAGCAGTTTACACACAGGGGCGGGGGAGCAGTACTTC.

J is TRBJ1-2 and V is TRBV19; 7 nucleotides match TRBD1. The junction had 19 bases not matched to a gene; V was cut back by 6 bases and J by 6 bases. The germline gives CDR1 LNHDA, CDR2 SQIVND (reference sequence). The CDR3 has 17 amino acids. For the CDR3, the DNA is TGTGCCAGTAGCTCAAAGGGGGCAGAGGGGCTCGGTCATGGCTACACCTTC. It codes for CASSSKGAEGLGHGYTF. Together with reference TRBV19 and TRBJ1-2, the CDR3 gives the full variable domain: DGGITQSPKYLFRKEGQNVTLSCEQNLNHDAMYWYRQDPGQGLRLIYYSQIVNDFQKGDIAEGYSVSREKKESFPLTVTSAQKNPTAFYLCASSSKGAEGLGHGYTFGSGTRLTVV.

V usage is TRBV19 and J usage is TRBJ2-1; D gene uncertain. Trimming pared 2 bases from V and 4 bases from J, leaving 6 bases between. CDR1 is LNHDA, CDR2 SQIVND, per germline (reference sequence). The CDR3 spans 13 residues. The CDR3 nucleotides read TGTGCCAGTAGTATAATCCCATACAATGAGCAGTTCTTC. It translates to CASSIIPYNEQFF.

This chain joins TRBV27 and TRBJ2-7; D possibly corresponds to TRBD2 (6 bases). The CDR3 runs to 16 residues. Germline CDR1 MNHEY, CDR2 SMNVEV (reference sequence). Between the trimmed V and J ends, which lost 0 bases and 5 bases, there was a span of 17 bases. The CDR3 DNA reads TGTGCCAGCAGTTTATCGGTCGGGGCGGGGATGAACGAGCAGTACTTC. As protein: CASSLSVGAGMNEQYF.

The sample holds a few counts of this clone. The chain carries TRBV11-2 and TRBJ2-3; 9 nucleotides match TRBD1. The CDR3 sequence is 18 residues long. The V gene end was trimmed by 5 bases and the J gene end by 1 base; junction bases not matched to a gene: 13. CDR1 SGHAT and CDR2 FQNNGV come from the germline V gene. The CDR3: CASSVRPGQGGGTDTQYF. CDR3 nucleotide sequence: TGTGCCAGCAGCGTTAGACCGGGACAGGGTGGAGGCACAGATACGCAGTATTTT.

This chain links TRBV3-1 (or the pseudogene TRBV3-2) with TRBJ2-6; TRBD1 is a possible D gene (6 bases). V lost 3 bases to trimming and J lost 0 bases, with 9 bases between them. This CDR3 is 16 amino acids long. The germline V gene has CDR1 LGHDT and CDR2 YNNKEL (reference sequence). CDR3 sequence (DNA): TGTGCCAGCAGCCAGGGACACAGCTCTGGGGCCAACGTCCTGACTTTC. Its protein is CASSQGHSSGANVLTF.

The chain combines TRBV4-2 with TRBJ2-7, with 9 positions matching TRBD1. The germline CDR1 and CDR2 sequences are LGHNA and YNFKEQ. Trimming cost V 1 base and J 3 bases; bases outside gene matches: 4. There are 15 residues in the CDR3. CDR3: CASSQAGGQGYEQYF. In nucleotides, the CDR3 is TGTGCCAGCAGCCAAGCCGGGGGACAGGGCTACGAGCAGTACTTC.

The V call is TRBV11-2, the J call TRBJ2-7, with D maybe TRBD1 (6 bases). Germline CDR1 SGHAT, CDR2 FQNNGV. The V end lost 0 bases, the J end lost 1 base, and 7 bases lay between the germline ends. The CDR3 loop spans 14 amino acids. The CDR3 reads CASSLEQGSYEQYF. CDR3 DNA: TGTGCCAGCAGCTTAGAACAGGGATCCTACGAGCAGTACTTC.

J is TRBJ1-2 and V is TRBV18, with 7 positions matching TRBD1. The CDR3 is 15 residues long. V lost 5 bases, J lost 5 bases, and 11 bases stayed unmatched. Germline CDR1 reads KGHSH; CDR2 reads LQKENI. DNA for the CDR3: TGTGCCAGCTCAATCTCAGGGGGAGAGGGATATGGCTACACCTTC. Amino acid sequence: CASSISGGEGYGYTF.

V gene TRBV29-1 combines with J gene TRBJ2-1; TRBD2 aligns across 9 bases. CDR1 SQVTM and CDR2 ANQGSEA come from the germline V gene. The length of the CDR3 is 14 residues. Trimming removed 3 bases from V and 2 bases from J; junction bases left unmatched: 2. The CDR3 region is CSVDAGGTYNEQFF. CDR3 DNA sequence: TGCAGCGTTGACGCGGGGGGGACCTACAATGAGCAGTTCTTC.

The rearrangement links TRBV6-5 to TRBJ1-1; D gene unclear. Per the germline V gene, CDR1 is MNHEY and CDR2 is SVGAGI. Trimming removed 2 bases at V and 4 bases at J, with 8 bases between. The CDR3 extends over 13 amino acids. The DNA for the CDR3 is TGTGCCAGCAGTTACGCCGGAGGCACTGAAGCTTTCTTT. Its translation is CASSYAGGTEAFF.